The rows below give T cell receptor beta chains drawn from one sample of a study of control samples from healthy donors and cancer patients. The repertoire was sequenced with immunoSEQ multiplex PCR; TCRdb's copy has only in-frame clones and lacks some. Among about 150,000 clones listed, approximately 93% were seen once. The specimen was blood. The source of these receptors is a man between 18 and 29 years old in good health. The CDR3 runs from the conserved cysteine through the conserved F or W. A D gene is named only where the DNA matches it firmly. Size is omitted from some rows. Given values are once, few, many or a class for expanded clones.

.	TRBV2	TRBJ2-5	TRBD2	CASSEGLAGGMTQYF	TGTGCCAGCAGTGAGGGACTAGCGGGGGGCATGACCCAGTACTTC
.	TRBV2	TRBJ1-5	TRBD1	CASSLDRGSNQPQHF	TGTGCCAGCAGTTTGGACAGGGGAAGCAATCAGCCCCAGCATTTT
.	TRBV6-1	TRBJ2-3	.	CASSELGGTDTQYF	TGTGCCAGCAGTGAATTGGGTGGCACAGATACGCAGTATTTT
.	TRBV7-5	TRBJ1-5	.	CARPWGSQPQHF	TGTGCCAGACCATGGGGTTCCCAGCCCCAGCATTTT
.	TRBV19	TRBJ1-2	.	CASRLDTNYGYTF	TGTGCCAGTAGACTGGACACGAACTATGGCTACACCTTC
.	TRBV27	TRBJ1-1	.	CASSLSGGGTEAFF	TGTGCCAGCAGTTTATCGGGGGGTGGGACTGAAGCTTTCTTT
.	TRBV5-1	TRBJ2-5	.	CASSLRGSGETQYF	TGCGCCAGCAGCTTGCGGGGGAGTGGAGAGACCCAGTACTTC
.	TRBV7-9	TRBJ1-5	.	CASSFRDAGQPQHF	TGTGCCAGCAGCTTCCGGGATGCAGGCCAGCCCCAGCATTTT
.	TRBV29-1	TRBJ1-1	.	CSVNYRGMNTEAFF	TGCAGCGTTAACTACAGAGGAATGAACACTGAAGCTTTCTTT
.	TRBV28	TRBJ2-3	.	CASSLNDRSDTDTQYF	TGTGCCAGCAGTTTAAACGATCGGTCGGACACAGATACGCAGTATTTT
.	TRBV7-9	TRBJ1-5	TRBD1	CASSPGQGDQPQHF	TGTGCCAGCAGCCCGGGACAGGGCGACCAGCCCCAGCATTTT
once	TRBV24-1	TRBJ1-5	.	CATSDPRGFCQVYQPQHF	TGTGCCACCAGTGACCCGAGGGGGTTTTGTCAGGTTTATCAGCCCCAGCATTTT
.	TRBV28	TRBJ2-4	.	CASSLGNENIQYF	TGTGCCAGCAGTTTGGGGAATGAAAACATTCAGTACTTC
.	TRBV7-6	TRBJ1-5	TRBD1	CASSLEDRANQPQHF	TGTGCCAGCAGCTTAGAGGACAGGGCTAATCAGCCCCAGCATTTT
once	TRBV7-9	TRBJ2-7	.	CASSLRRYEQYF	TGTGCCAGCAGCCTGCGTCGCTACGAGCAGTACTTC
.	TRBV6-4	TRBJ2-2	TRBD1	CASSPGQAAGELFF	TGTGCCAGCAGTCCTGGACAGGCGGCCGGGGAGCTGTTTTTT
.	TRBV4-1	TRBJ1-4	.	CASSHGLRLGAEEKLFF	TGCGCCAGCAGCCACGGATTGAGGTTGGGGGCGGAGGAAAAACTGTTTTTT
.	TRBV18	TRBJ1-2	TRBD1	CASSSSGTGDGYTF	TGTGCCAGCTCATCGTCCGGGACAGGGGATGGCTACACCTTC
.	TRBV29-1	TRBJ2-2	TRBD2	CSVVLAGGELFF	TGCAGCGTTGTCCTAGCGGGCGGGGAGCTGTTTTTT
.	TRBV5-6	TRBJ1-1	.	CASSVGPQNTEAFF	TGTGCCAGCAGCGTGGGACCGCAAAACACTGAAGCTTTCTTT
once	TRBV6-5	TRBJ1-2	.	CASSPGQFGYGYTF	TGTGCCAGCAGCCCCGGACAGTTCGGGTATGGCTACACCTTC
.	TRBV2	TRBJ2-7	TRBD2	CASSEWGREGRYEQYF	TGTGCCAGCAGTGAGTGGGGGCGGGAGGGCCGGTACGAGCAGTACTTC
.	TRBV11-2	TRBJ2-3	.	CASSSGGHTQYF	TGTGCCAGCAGCTCCGGGGGCCATACGCAGTATTTT
.	TRBV10-3	TRBJ1-3	.	CAISERGRGSGNTIYF	TGTGCCATCAGTGAGCGGGGCCGGGGTTCTGGAAACACCATATATTTT
.	TRBV4-1	TRBJ1-2	TRBD1	CASSQDRKGADYGYTF	TGCGCCAGCAGCCAAGATCGGAAGGGGGCAGACTATGGCTACACCTTC
.	TRBV29-1	TRBJ2-7	TRBD1	CSVTGQASYEQYF	TGCAGCGTGACGGGACAGGCGAGCTACGAGCAGTACTTC
.	TRBV19	TRBJ2-1	TRBD2	CASTRGTSGIGEQFF	TGTGCCAGTACCAGGGGGACTAGCGGGATAGGTGAGCAGTTCTTC
.	TRBV5-1	TRBJ2-1	.	CASSFVSGLSSYNEQFF	TGCGCCAGCAGCTTCGTATCCGGACTTAGCTCCTACAATGAGCAGTTCTTC
.	TRBV3-1/TRBV3-2	TRBJ2-5	.	CASSQTTTGQETQYF	TGTGCCAGCAGCCAGACCACCACGGGCCAGGAGACCCAGTACTTC
.	TRBV19	TRBJ2-7	.	CASSLRDTVAYEQYF	TGTGCCAGTAGCCTTCGGGACACTGTCGCCTACGAGCAGTACTTC
.	TRBV27	TRBJ2-7	.	CASSWGGAPYEQYF	TGTGCCAGCAGTTGGGGGGGGGCCCCCTACGAGCAGTACTTC
.	TRBV27	TRBJ1-4	.	CASSFVGASRHEKLFF	TGTGCCAGCAGTTTTGTGGGGGCGTCACGCCATGAAAAACTGTTTTTT
.	TRBV4-1	TRBJ2-7	.	CASSQRLDGFEQYF	TGCGCCAGCAGCCAAAGACTGGACGGGTTCGAGCAGTACTTC
.	TRBV15	TRBJ1-1	.	CATSGRRVTEAFF	TGTGCCACCAGCGGACGCAGGGTCACTGAAGCTTTCTTT
.	TRBV4-1	TRBJ1-5	.	CASSGGGDNQPQHF	TGCGCCAGCAGCGGGGGGGGTGACAATCAGCCCCAGCATTTT
.	TRBV7-2	TRBJ1-6	TRBD1	CASSLWGQENSPLHF	TGTGCCAGCAGCTTATGGGGACAGGAGAATTCACCCCTCCACTTT
.	TRBV6-5	TRBJ2-2	TRBD1	CASSYRGTGATGELFF	TGTGCCAGCAGTTACCGCGGGACAGGGGCCACCGGGGAGCTGTTTTTT
.	TRBV6-5	TRBJ1-6	.	CASSYSGGNSPLHF	TGTGCCAGCAGTTACTCGGGGGGGAATTCACCCCTCCACTTT
.	TRBV15	TRBJ2-5	TRBD1	CATSRDRARQETQYF	TGTGCCACCAGCAGGGACAGGGCTCGTCAAGAGACCCAGTACTTC
.	TRBV7-2	TRBJ1-2	.	CASSLDREYGYTF	TGTGCCAGCAGCTTAGACAGGGAGTATGGCTACACCTTC
.	TRBV11-3	TRBJ2-1	TRBD1	CASSSGTGYNEQFF	TGTGCCAGCAGCTCCGGGACAGGATACAATGAGCAGTTCTTC
.	TRBV24-1	TRBJ1-2	.	CATSDYGSLFNYGYTF	TGTGCCACCAGTGATTATGGGTCACTCTTTAACTATGGCTACACCTTC
.	TRBV5-6	TRBJ1-2	TRBD1	CASSPTGTGNYGYTF	TGTGCCAGCAGCCCTACCGGGACAGGGAACTATGGCTACACCTTC
.	TRBV6-4	TRBJ2-4	TRBD2	CASSVGSGSDIQYF	TGTGCCAGCAGTGTAGGTAGCGGGAGTGACATTCAGTACTTC
.	TRBV5-1	TRBJ2-5	.	CASSLVPSGQETQYF	TGCGCCAGCAGCTTGGTTCCCAGCGGGCAAGAGACCCAGTACTTC
.	TRBV19	TRBJ2-7	TRBD2	CASSPRPERGEQYF	TGTGCCAGTAGTCCACGACCGGAGCGGGGAGAGCAGTACTTC
once	TRBV19	TRBJ2-1	.	CASTSRAGGPNNEQFF	TGTGCCAGTACCTCTCGGGCAGGCGGCCCGAACAATGAGCAGTTCTTC
.	TRBV5-6	TRBJ1-1	.	CASSVPGNTEAFF	TGTGCCAGCAGCGTGCCGGGGAACACTGAAGCTTTCTTT
.	TRBV4-3	TRBJ2-7	TRBD2	CASSQDRTTSAYEQYF	TGCGCCAGCAGCCAAGATCGGACGACTAGCGCCTACGAGCAGTACTTC
.	TRBV4-1	TRBJ1-1	.	CASSQGQNTEAFF	TGCGCCAGCAGCCAAGGGCAGAACACTGAAGCTTTCTTT
.	TRBV4-3	TRBJ2-1	.	CASSQDKVPGNWRTLYNEQFF	TGCGCCAGCAGCCAAGACAAGGTCCCAGGGAATTGGAGGACGCTTTACAATGAGCAGTTCTTC
.	TRBV9	TRBJ1-3	TRBD1	CASSVQPGGMGGNTIYF	TGTGCCAGCAGCGTACAGCCAGGGGGCATGGGTGGAAACACCATATATTTT
.	TRBV5-5	TRBJ2-7	.	CASSLNEAGYEQYF	TGTGCCAGCAGCTTGAATGAAGCAGGCTACGAGCAGTACTTC
.	TRBV19	TRBJ2-5	TRBD2	CASSMGLAETQYF	TGTGCCAGTAGTATGGGACTAGCAGAGACCCAGTACTTC
.	TRBV7-6	TRBJ2-2	TRBD1	CASSLEGQGGYTGELFF	TGTGCCAGCAGCTTAGAGGGACAGGGGGGTTACACCGGGGAGCTGTTTTTT
.	TRBV7-2	TRBJ1-1	.	CASSMRTGLNTEAFF	TGTGCCAGCAGCATGAGAACAGGCCTGAACACTGAAGCTTTCTTT